This T cell receptor (beta chain) was recovered during a study of cytomegalovirus exposure and HLA in healthy donors. As for the study in general: Sequencing of about 179 million T cells in an earlier analysis found around 110 million unique TCR beta sequences.

Study observations and caveats: In vitro checks showed that a few CMV-associated chains really do target CMV antigens. TCR beta V segments were, for the most part, productive about 90% or about 30% of the time in an earlier analysis.

In the case of this clone: Antigen specificity is unknown.

Trimming shortened V by 0 bases and J by 4 bases, and 10 bases separated the two germline ends. The CDR3 sequence is 15 residues long. Germline-derived CDR1 and CDR2 are LGHNA and YNFKEQ. It was with 60 Vbeta and 13 Jbeta primers that the PCR ran. The protocol was immunoSEQ multiplex PCR, while the TCRdb copy is restricted to in-frame clones and leaves out a portion. The table records 150,000 to 200,000 clones, 62% of them present only once. Sequenced input: PBMCs. The clonotype originates from a man aged 35-49 years in good health and CMV-seronegative. The chain joins TRBV4-2 to TRBJ1-5; D unresolved. CDR3 sequence (DNA): TGTGCCAGCAGCCAAGATCTACCGAGTAATCAGCCCCAGCATTTT. Its protein product is CASSQDLPSNQPQHF.